This T cell receptor (beta chain) appears in the sequencing data of a study of cytomegalovirus exposure and HLA in healthy donors. Sequencing used immunoSEQ multiplex PCR; TCRdb keeps in-frame clones, though not all of them. The table lists about 140,000 clones, roughly 81% of them singletons. The CDR3 is 15 residues long. V was pared by 5 bases and J by 0 bases, with 4 bases of the junction left unmatched. The germline CDR1 and CDR2 sequences are SGHRS and YFSETQ. This receptor was obtained from a woman aged 25 to 39 in good health and CMV-seronegative. The sequenced material came from PBMCs. V and J are TRBV5-1 and TRBJ2-7; 11 positions agree with TRBD1. The CDR3 reads CASRTGTGGSYEQYF. In DNA, the CDR3 is TGCGCCAGCAGAACTGGGACAGGGGGCTCCTACGAGCAGTACTTC. Variable domain in full (rest from reference TRBV5-1 and TRBJ2-7): KAGVTQTPRYLIKTRGQQVTLSCSPISGHRSVSWYQQTPGQGLQFLFEYFSETQRNKGNFPGRFSGRQFSNSRSEMNVSTLELGDSALYLCASRTGTGGSYEQYFGPGTRLTVT.